The 21 T cell receptor beta chains presented below share a single source sample, sequenced in a study of blood T cell repertoires in COVID-19. Sequencing used immunoSEQ multiplex PCR; TCRdb keeps in-frame clones, though not all of them. The sample lists under 500,000 clones, 80% to 90% seen once, with around 1.1% in the top ten. The sample was PBMCs or T cells enriched from blood (not recorded which). The source of these receptors is a man aged 25-45 years who had recovered from COVID-19.

The J gene is TRBJ1-1, the V gene TRBV28; a weak D match, TRBD1 (5 bases). The CDR3 covers 15 residues. The V gene's germline CDR1 is MDHEN and CDR2 SYDVKM. V lost 3 bases and J 1 base, leaving 12 bases between the germline ends. CDR3 DNA: TGTGCCAGCAGTTTTGATGGGGGAGGGAACACTGAAGCTTTCTTT. Translation: CASSFDGGGNTEAFF. Combining the CDR3 with reference TRBV28 and TRBJ1-1 gives the whole variable domain DVKVTQSSRYLVKRTGEKVFLECVQDMDHENMFWYRQDPGLGLRLIYFSYDVKMKEKGDIPEGYSVSREKKERFSLILESASTNQTSMYLCASSFDGGGNTEAFFGQGTRLTVV.

The chain recombines TRBV20-1 with TRBJ1-3; no clear D. The germline CDR1 and CDR2 sequences are DFQATT and SNEGSKA (reference sequence). CDR3 length: 15 amino acids. V lost 3 bases and J lost 0, with 12 bases in between. This chain's CDR3 is CSASPQALSGNTIYF. In DNA, the CDR3 is TGCAGTGCTAGTCCCCAGGCGCTCTCTGGAAACACCATATATTTT.

The CDR3, as DNA: TGTGCCAGCAGCTTGGCCGTTACCTACGAGCAGTACTTC. This sequence encodes CASSLAVTYEQYF. The gene calls are TRBV5-5 and TRBJ2-7; D gene unclear. The germline gives CDR1 SGHKS, CDR2 YYEKEE (reference sequence). The CDR3 is 13 residues long. V was pared by 0 bases and J by 2 bases, with 6 bases between. The full variable domain, with the rest looked up from reference TRBV5-5 and TRBJ2-7, is DAGVTQSPTHLIKTRGQQVTLRCSPISGHKSVSWYQQVLGQGPQFIFQYYEKEERGRGNFPDRFSARQFPNYSSELNVNALLLGDSALYLCASSLAVTYEQYFGPGTRLTVT.

The rearrangement links TRBV11-1 to TRBJ2-2; 7 nucleotides align to TRBD1. Germline V lookup: CDR1 SGHAT, CDR2 FQDESV (reference sequence). The CDR3 spans 13 residues. Trimming took 4 bases from V and 6 from J; bases not matched to a gene: 2. The CDR3 DNA follows: TGTGCCAGCAGCTATGGGACAGCCGGGGAGCTGTTTTTT. Protein: CASSYGTAGELFF.

With respect to this clone: A junction boundary mismatches the germline segment, possibly from a read error. Other DNA sequences from this sample encode an identical CDR3 as well. The rearrangement links TRBV28 to TRBJ1-1; D remains ambiguous. The germline gives CDR1 MDHEN, CDR2 SYDVKM. CDR3 length equals 11 residues. DNA of the CDR3: TGTGCCAGCAGTTCCGACACGGAAGCTTTCTTT. Protein: CASSSDTEAFF.

This clone was recorded once. This rearrangement joins TRBV10-3 to TRBJ1-3, with 7 bases identical to TRBD1. This CDR3 has 13 amino acids. Germline loops: CDR1 ENHRY, CDR2 SYGVKD. The J segment lost 5 bases and the V segment lost 4 bases, leaving 2 bases of the junction unmatched. The CDR3 nucleotides are TGTGCCATCAGTGGACAGGGACGAAACACCATATATTTT. As protein: CAISGQGRNTIYF.

The J gene is TRBJ2-3, the V gene TRBV27; TRBD2 matches 7 bases. The CDR3 is 16 amino acids. Germline V lookup: CDR1 MNHEY, CDR2 SMNVEV (reference sequence). Trimming took 3 bases from V and 1 from J; bases not matched to a gene: 7. Written as DNA, the CDR3 is TGTGCCAGCAGTTTCTCCTCAGCGGGGCGCACAGATACGCAGTATTTT. Residues: CASSFSSAGRTDTQYF.

The V and J genes are TRBV4-1 and TRBJ2-1, with 12 bases fitting TRBD1. J lost 0 bases, V lost 4 bases, and 7 bases had no gene match. The CDR3 length is 18 residues. Germline CDR1 reads MGHRA; CDR2 reads YSYEKL. The CDR3 sequence: CASSPGQGAALSYNEQFF. DNA for the CDR3: TGCGCCAGCAGCCCGGGACAGGGGGCTGCACTCTCCTACAATGAGCAGTTCTTC.

The V and J genes are TRBV9 and TRBJ2-1, with D unresolved. Trimming stripped 0 bases from V and 5 bases from J, with 12 bases between. The CDR3 extends over 15 amino acids. Germline lookup yields CDR1 SGDLS and CDR2 YYNGEE. CDR3 loop: CASSVGLGNHNEQFF. The CDR3 nucleotides are TGTGCCAGCAGCGTAGGTCTAGGTAACCACAATGAGCAGTTCTTC.

The chain carries TRBV10-3 and TRBJ1-1; D not resolved. CDR1 is ENHRY and CDR2 is SYGVKD in the germline V gene. This CDR3 has 13 amino acids. V was trimmed by 7 bases and J by 2 bases, leaving 11 bases between them. In DNA form, the CDR3 reads TGTGCCATCACCCCCGACATAAACACTGAAGCTTTCTTT. Its translation: CAITPDINTEAFF.

The genes are TRBV27 and TRBJ1-5; D gene ambiguous. V was pared by 6 bases and J by 3 bases, with 9 bases between. The CDR3 extends over 13 amino acids. Per germline, CDR1 MNHEY and CDR2 SMNVEV (reference sequence). The CDR3 DNA sequence: TGTGCCAGCAGCCTACAGATCAATCAGCCCCAGCATTTT. Translating gives CASSLQINQPQHF.

This clone has at least ten counts. This chain connects TRBV6-5 to TRBJ2-7; perhaps TRBD2 as D (5 bases). Germline CDR1 and CDR2: MNHEY and SVGAGI. The ends were cut back, 4 bases at V and 7 bases at J, with 8 bases in the middle. This CDR3 comprises 11 residues. CDR3 protein: CASSLEGEQYF. The CDR3 nucleotides are TGTGCCAGCAGTTTAGAGGGAGAGCAGTACTTC.

The chain combines TRBV19 with TRBJ1-1; tentatively, D is TRBD1 (6 bases). This CDR3 region has 14 residues. V dropped 1 base and J dropped 7 bases, with 13 bases sitting between them. Germline V gene sequence: CDR1 LNHDA, CDR2 SQIVND (reference sequence). In DNA, the CDR3 is TGTGCCAGTAGTATAGTGGGGGCGACGGGTGAAGCTTTCTTT. Translating gives CASSIVGATGEAFF.

The V gene is TRBV7-2, the J gene TRBJ2-5; the D is unclear. Germline assignment: CDR1 SGHTA and CDR2 FQGNSA. Deletions cut 5 bases from V and 1 base from J, with 11 bases between. The CDR3 has 14 amino acids. The chain's CDR3 is CASSPAAAQETQYF. The CDR3, as DNA: TGTGCCAGCAGCCCCGCGGCGGCCCAAGAGACCCAGTACTTC.

This chain links TRBV6-5 with TRBJ2-3; no clear D. This CDR3 is 14 amino acids long. Germline values: CDR1 MNHEY, CDR2 SVGAGI. Trimming took off 7 bases at V and 0 bases at J, with 11 bases between the two ends. CDR3: CASKITSSTDTQYF. CDR3 coding DNA: TGTGCCAGCAAAATAACATCAAGCACAGATACGCAGTATTTT.

For the CDR3, the DNA is TGTGCCAGCAGCCTAGGACAGGGACTAGCGGCCTACAATGAGCAGTTCTTC. Protein product: CASSLGQGLAAYNEQFF. This chain joins TRBV9 and TRBJ2-1, with 11 bases fitting TRBD2. V lost 4 bases to trimming and J lost 2 bases; unmatched junction nucleotides: 8. CDR1 is SGDLS, CDR2 YYNGEE, per germline. This CDR3 comprises 17 residues.

This chain links TRBV3-1 (or the pseudogene TRBV3-2) with TRBJ1-1; tentative D call: TRBD1 (5 bases). V was pared by 5 bases and J by 4 bases, with 17 bases between. This CDR3 is built from 15 residues. Germline V gene sequence: CDR1 LGHDT, CDR2 YNNKEL (reference sequence). CDR3 DNA sequence: TGTGCCAGCAGCTCATACACGGCGGGGGGCACTGAAGCTTTCTTT. It encodes CASSSYTAGGTEAFF.

This clone occurred once. This sequence joins TRBV4-1 and TRBJ2-7, with D tentatively TRBD1 (5 bases). The CDR3 spans 15 residues. Trimming pared 2 bases from V and 0 bases from J, leaving 11 bases between. Germline V gives CDR1 MGHRA, CDR2 YSYEKL. This CDR3 is CASSQLDSSSYEQYF. The CDR3 nucleotides read TGCGCCAGCAGCCAACTAGACAGTAGCTCCTACGAGCAGTACTTC.

The V and J genes are TRBV7-9 and TRBJ2-7; 14 positions agree with TRBD2. The CDR3 sequence is 17 residues long. The trim removed 1 base at V and 4 bases at J, leaving 6 bases unmatched. The germline V gene encodes CDR1 SEHNR and CDR2 FQNEAQ (reference sequence). The CDR3 DNA reads TGTGCCAGCAGCTTAGGCTCGGGACTAGCGGGAGCTTACGAGCAGTACTTC. Residues: CASSLGSGLAGAYEQYF.

V and J are TRBV6-5 and TRBJ2-6; the D is unclear. The CDR3 is 15 residues long. CDR1 and CDR2 from the germline V gene are MNHEY and SVGAGI. V was trimmed by 2 bases and J by 1 base, leaving 6 bases between them. The CDR3 DNA follows: TGTGCCAGCAGTTACAAGCCTTCTGGGGCCAACGTCCTGACTTTC. This codes for CASSYKPSGANVLTF.

The V and J genes are TRBV7-2 and TRBJ2-3; 8 nucleotides align to TRBD1. The CDR3 is made up of 15 amino acids. The V segment lost 2 bases and the J segment 5 bases; nucleotides outside the gene matches: 6. Germline CDR1 reads SGHTA; CDR2 reads FQGNSA. CDR3 bases: TGTGCCAGCAGCTTATACCAGGGGGCAAGAGATACGCAGTATTTT. Encoded protein: CASSLYQGARDTQYF.